The present T cell receptor beta chain was sequenced within a study of CD8 T cells in Susac syndrome (dated by TCRdb to between 2017 and 2020). The study in broad terms: Whether CD8+ T cell activation and differentiation in Susac syndrome was antigen driven was tested using repertoire sequencing. Overall results and qualifications from the work: The TCR sequencing and HLA analysis was acknowledged to have included a relatively small number of individuals.

Points on this clonotype: The antigen this receptor binds is unknown. The sample holds no much larger clone one base away, and base qualities are not on file.

High-throughput TCR beta sequencing profiled peripheral blood CD8+ and CD4+ T cells from healthy donors, Susac syndrome patients and multiple sclerosis patients. The healthy donors served as controls matched for age and sex. Bulk CD8+ and CD4+ T cells were purified by magnetic negative isolation, whereas CD8+ TEMRA cells were enriched by FACS. Blood was drawn into EDTA tubes, processed within 24 hours, and PBMCs were isolated by density gradient centrifugation. PBMCs intended for TCR sequencing were cryopreserved in liquid nitrogen and thawed later in a water bath at 37 degrees C. The sorted or isolated CD4+, CD8+ and CD8+ TEMRA cells had a purity of 90% or higher. RNA was extracted using the RNeasy kit, and roughly 0.5 to 1 microgram was reverse transcribed with random hexamers. The immunoSEQ multiplex PCR assay, covering 54 Vbeta and 13 Jbeta segments, was used to amplify TCR beta CDR3 regions. Bias from PCR amplification was corrected by using a synthetic template baseline for primer optimization and for computational correction. Under the source paper's analysis protocol: Reads were annotated to V, D and J genes according to IMGT and were analyzed with immunoSEQ Analyzer, with only productive sequences retained. Clonality was computed as one minus Shannon entropy normalized by log2 of the number of productive unique sequences. Public and private clones were assessed among the 100 most prevalent clones of each patient and control. A clone was defined as Susac-specific if it was absent from the healthy and MS cohorts, from about a thousand published viral clones and from other ImmuneACCESS disease sequences. TCRdb trimmed the raw reads at Q25, called clones with MiXCR and kept productive beta chains. Under each unique CDR3 protein, matching rows form one entry showing the most common genes and DNA. The V and J calls and clone size are TCRdb's, not the authors'. The sample table lists 90,000 to 150,000 distinct CDR3 sequences, about 90% of them with a count of one. Together, the top ten hold less than 0.15% of the sample.

Cut back by 0 bases and 6 bases, the V and J ends lie 12 bases apart. The germline V gene provides CDR1 SGHDT and CDR2 YYEEEE. The CDR3 runs 15 amino acids, cysteine and phenylalanine included. The only DNA kept is the CDR3, 45 bases in frame from the first base. Here the chain combines TRBV5-6 and TRBJ2-2; a tentative D call is TRBD2 (6 bases match). Sequencing used CD4+ T cells from PBMCs. This sequence originates from a human donor in good health. The nucleotide sequence reads as follows: TGTGCCAGCAGCTTGGCCCCGGGAGCCCCCGGGGAGCTGTTTTTT. Translated, this gives CASSLAPGAPGELFF.